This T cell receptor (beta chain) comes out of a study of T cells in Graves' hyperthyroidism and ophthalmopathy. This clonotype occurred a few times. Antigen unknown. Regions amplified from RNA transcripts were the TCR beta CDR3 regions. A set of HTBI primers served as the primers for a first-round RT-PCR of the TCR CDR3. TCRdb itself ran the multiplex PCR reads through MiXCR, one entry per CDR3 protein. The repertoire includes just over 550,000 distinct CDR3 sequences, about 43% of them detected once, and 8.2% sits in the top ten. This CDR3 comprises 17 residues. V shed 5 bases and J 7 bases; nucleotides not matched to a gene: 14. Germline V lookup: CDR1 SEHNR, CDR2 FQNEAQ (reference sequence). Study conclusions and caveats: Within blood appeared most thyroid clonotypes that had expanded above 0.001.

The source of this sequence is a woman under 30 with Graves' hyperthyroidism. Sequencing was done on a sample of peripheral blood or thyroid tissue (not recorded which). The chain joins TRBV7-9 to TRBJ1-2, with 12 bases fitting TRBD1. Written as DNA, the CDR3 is TGTGCCAGCAGCCGAAGTCCGGGACAGGGGGCTTATGTTGGCTACACCTTC. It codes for CASSRSPGQGAYVGYTF.